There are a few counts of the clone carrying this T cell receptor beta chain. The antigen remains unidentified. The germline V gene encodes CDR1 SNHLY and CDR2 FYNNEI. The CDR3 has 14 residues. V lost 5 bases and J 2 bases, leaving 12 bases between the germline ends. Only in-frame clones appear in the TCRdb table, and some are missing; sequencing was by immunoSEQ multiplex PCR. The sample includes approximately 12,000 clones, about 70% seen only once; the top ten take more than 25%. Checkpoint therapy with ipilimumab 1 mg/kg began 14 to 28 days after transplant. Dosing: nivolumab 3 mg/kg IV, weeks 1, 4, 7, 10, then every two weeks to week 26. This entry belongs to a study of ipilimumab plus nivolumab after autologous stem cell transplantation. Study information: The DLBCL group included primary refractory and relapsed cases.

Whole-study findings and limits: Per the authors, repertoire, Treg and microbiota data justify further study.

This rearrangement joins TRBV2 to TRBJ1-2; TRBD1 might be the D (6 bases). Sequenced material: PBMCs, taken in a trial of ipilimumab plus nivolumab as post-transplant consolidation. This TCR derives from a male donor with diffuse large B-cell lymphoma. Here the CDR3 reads CASSRTDSNYGYTF. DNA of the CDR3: TGTGCCAGCAGTAGGACAGACTCCAACTATGGCTACACCTTC.